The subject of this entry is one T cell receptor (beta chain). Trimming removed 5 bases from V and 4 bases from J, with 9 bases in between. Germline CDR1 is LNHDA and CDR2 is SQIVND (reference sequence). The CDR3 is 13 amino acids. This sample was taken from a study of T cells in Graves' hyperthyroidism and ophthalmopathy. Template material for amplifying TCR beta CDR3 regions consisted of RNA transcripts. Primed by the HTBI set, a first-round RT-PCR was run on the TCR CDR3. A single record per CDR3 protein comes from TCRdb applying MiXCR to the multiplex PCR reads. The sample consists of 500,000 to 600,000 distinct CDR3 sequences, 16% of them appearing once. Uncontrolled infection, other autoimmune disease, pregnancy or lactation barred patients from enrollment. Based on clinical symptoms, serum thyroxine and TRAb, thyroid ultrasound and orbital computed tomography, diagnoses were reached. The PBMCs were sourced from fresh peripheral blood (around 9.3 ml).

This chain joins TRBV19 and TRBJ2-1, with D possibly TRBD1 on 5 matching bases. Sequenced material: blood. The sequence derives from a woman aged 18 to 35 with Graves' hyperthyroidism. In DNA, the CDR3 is TGTGCCAGTAGTCAACAGGTGTACAATGAGCAGTTCTTC. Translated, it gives CASSQQVYNEQFF.